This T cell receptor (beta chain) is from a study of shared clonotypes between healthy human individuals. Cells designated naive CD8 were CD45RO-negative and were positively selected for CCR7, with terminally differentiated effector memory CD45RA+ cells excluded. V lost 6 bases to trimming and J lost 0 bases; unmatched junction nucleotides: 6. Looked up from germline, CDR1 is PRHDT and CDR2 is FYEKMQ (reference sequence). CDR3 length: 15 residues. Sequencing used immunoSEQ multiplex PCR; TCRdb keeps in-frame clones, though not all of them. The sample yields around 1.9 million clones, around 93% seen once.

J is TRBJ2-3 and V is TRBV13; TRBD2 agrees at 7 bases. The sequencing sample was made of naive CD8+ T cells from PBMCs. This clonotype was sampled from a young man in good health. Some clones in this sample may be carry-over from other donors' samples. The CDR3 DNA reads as TGTGCCAGCAGTTTCGTTAGCGGGAGCACAGATACGCAGTATTTT. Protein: CASSFVSGSTDTQYF.